The T cell receptor beta chain described here comes from a study of CD8+ T cells in alopecia areata. Across the study: The 7-10-week-old female C3H/HeJ mice were given skin taken from approximately 6-13-month-old C3H/HeJ graft donors that had spontaneous alopecia. Whole-study results and caveats: Scalp sequencing captures resident alphabeta T cells of normal skin too.

Both ends counted, the CDR3 spans 18 residues. Looked up from germline, CDR1 is KGHTA and CDR2 is FQNQQP. The authors extracted RNA and reverse transcribed it into cDNA as the sequencing template. This table comes from immunoSEQ multiplex PCR, and its TCRdb copy is limited to in-frame clones, with some not included. The table lists 270,000 or so clones, no singletons, with more than 1% in the top ten. A note on this clone: Its cognate antigen is unknown. The DNA is omitted, as the CDR3 cannot be located on it reliably, and the CDR3 follows TCRdb's listing. Gene names refer to mouse genes.

After pooling, cutaneous lymph node cells were sorted with CD4, CD8alpha, NKG2D, NKG2ACE and other markers. The receptor's source is a C3H/HeJ mouse with alopecia areata. The mouse line has the MHC haplotype H2-k. This chain connects TRBV23 to TRBJ2-1; the table names TRBD2, a call not compared with the DNA. Sequences were obtained from CD4+ T cells sorted from a lymph node. CDR3 loop: CAPAVNLRDWGFYAEQFF.